This T cell receptor beta chain was documented in a study of OX40 agonist ivuxolimab in advanced cancers. Across the study: Ivuxolimab, an agonist antibody against OX40 (CD134), was given to patients. Every patient in dose escalation had hepatocellular carcinoma, melanoma, renal cell or head and neck cancer.

Some clones are missing from TCRdb's copy, which holds only in-frame ones; the method was immunoSEQ multiplex PCR. In the table there are more than 35,000 clones, roughly 80% of which are singletons. This clone has only one observation. The antigen is not known. General study points: CD8+ T cells averaged more expanded clones than CD4+.

Germline CDR1 and CDR2: SEHNR and FQNEAQ (reference sequence). V lost 5 bases to trimming and J lost 10 bases, with 17 bases between them. This CDR3 is built from 14 residues. Sequenced material: CD4+ or CD8+ T cells sorted from blood, taken in a trial of the OX40 agonist ivuxolimab. This chain connects TRBV7-9 to TRBJ1-4; D remains ambiguous. The receptor was derived from an adult with an advanced solid tumor such as melanoma, head and neck, liver or kidney cancer. The CDR3 loop is CASSQGTESGKLFF. In DNA, the CDR3 is TGTGCCAGCAGCCAAGGCACGGAGAGCGGAAAACTGTTTTTT. Complete variable domain (other parts from reference TRBV7-9 and TRBJ1-4): DTGVSQNPRHKITKRGQNVTFRCDPISEHNRLYWYRQTLGQGPEFLTYFQNEAQLEKSRLLSDRFSAERPKGSFSTLEIQRTEQGDSAMYLCASSQGTESGKLFFGSGTQLSVL.